This T cell receptor (beta chain) was sequenced during a study of molecular identifiers for immune sequencing clone quantification. Study in general: RNA from around 20,000 or 100,000 naive CD8 cells was split five ways in replicates, with four sequenced. Whole-study findings and limits: Highly expanded clone sizes could be underestimated through barcode sharing by identical TCR molecules.

Previously described methods and listed TCR primers produced bulk TCR libraries. Using its own MiXCR run on the PCR reads, TCRdb lists one record per CDR3 protein. The sample yields about 640,000 distinct CDR3 sequences, 15% to 20% seen once. Comment on this clonotype: Its antigen is not identified.

The CD8+CD4-CCR7+CD45RA+ phenotype defined the sorted naive CD8 T cells. V lost 0 bases and J lost 5, with 10 bases in between. This CDR3 comprises 14 residues. Per the germline V gene, CDR1 is LNHNV and CDR2 is YYDKDF (reference sequence). The sequence was obtained from a human donor in good health. Some libraries in this study had Jurkat cell RNA spiked in. This sequence joins TRBV15 and TRBJ1-2, with D unclear. What was sequenced was naive CD8+ T cells from blood, with Jurkat cell RNA spiked in. Stated subset: FACS-sorted CD8+CD4-CCR7+CD45RA+ naive T cells. This chain's CDR3 is CATSRDLDGYGYTF. The CDR3, as DNA: TGTGCCACCAGCAGAGATCTCGACGGATATGGCTACACCTTC.